This T cell receptor (beta chain) was profiled in a study of CD8 T cells in ankylosing spondylitis. Whole-study results and caveats: Disease-associated clones were reportedly significantly overrepresented in matched ankylosing spondylitis synovial fluid. In ankylosing spondylitis blood, a motif of seven to nine highly homologous TCR beta variants appeared characteristic.

V lost 4 bases to trimming and J lost 6 bases, with 15 bases between them. This CDR3 is built from 15 residues. Per the germline V gene, CDR1 is KGHDR and CDR2 is SFDVKD. This clonotype was observed many times. Its specificity is not known. Construction of TCR beta libraries was performed using quantitative 5'-RACE with molecular barcodes. Each CDR3 protein gets one entry after TCRdb re-called the 5' RACE reads with MiXCR. The data show about 110,000 distinct CDR3 sequences, less than 25% seen once. This TCR came from a male donor with ankylosing spondylitis. The material sequenced was synovial fluid, either unsorted or a sorted T cell fraction (not recorded which). The chain uses TRBV24-1 and TRBJ2-1, with D possibly called TRBD1 or TRBD2 (5 bases each). CDR3 coding DNA: TGTGCCACCAGTGAAACAAAGAGGGACCCCAATGAGCAGTTCTTC. Translating gives CATSETKRDPNEQFF.